One sample yielded the 31 T cell receptor beta chains listed below, sequenced in a study of blood T cell repertoires in COVID-19. The assay was immunoSEQ multiplex PCR, and TCRdb's table has in-frame clones only and misses some. The top ten clones hold over 9.5% of a sample with more than 200,000 clones, 80% to 85% of them seen once. The sample comprised peripheral blood. Receptors originate from a woman of 80 years or more with COVID-19, enrolled during active disease.

The CDR3 loop reads CASSELDRGLGYTF. CDR3 nucleotides: TGTGCCAGCAGTGAACTAGACAGGGGGCTTGGCTACACCTTC. J is TRBJ1-2 and V is TRBV6-1; 10 bases line up with TRBD1. CDR1 is MNHNS and CDR2 is SASEGT in the germline V gene. After removal of 2 bases from V and 7 bases from J, the junction contained 4 bases not matched to a gene. The CDR3 is made up of 14 amino acids.

This clone came up once. The V and J genes are TRBV11-1 and TRBJ2-3; a weak D match, TRBD2 (6 bases). This CDR3 has 15 residues. Looked up from germline, CDR1 is SGHAT and CDR2 is FQDESV (reference sequence). Trimming took off 2 bases at V and 0 bases at J, with 9 bases between the two ends. For the CDR3, the DNA is TGTGCCAGCAGCTTACGCGGGGCCAGCACAGATACGCAGTATTTT. Translating gives CASSLRGASTDTQYF.

This chain connects TRBV5-8 to TRBJ1-1, with 8 nucleotides matching TRBD1. Trimming at V came to 5 bases and at J to 4 bases, leaving 4 bases not matched to a gene. Germline V gene data show CDR1 as SGHTS and CDR2 as YDEGEE. The CDR3 contains 13 residues. CDR3 region: CASSYGQGTEAFF. CDR3 nucleotide sequence: TGTGCCAGCAGTTACGGACAGGGCACTGAAGCTTTCTTT.

The chain is built from TRBV5-1 and TRBJ2-7, with 7 bases that match TRBD1. J gave up 4 bases and V 5 bases, and 12 bases lay outside the gene matches. The CDR3 has 15 amino acids. Germline values: CDR1 SGHRS, CDR2 YFSETQ. The CDR3 nucleotides are TGCGCCAGCAGGGGGACAGCCAACGCCGAATACGAGCAGTACTTC. It encodes CASRGTANAEYEQYF.

The V gene is TRBV7-9, the J gene TRBJ1-5; TRBD1 aligns across 9 bases. Germline V gene lookup returns CDR1 SEHNR and CDR2 FQNEAQ (reference sequence). The V segment lost 4 bases and the J segment 4 bases; nucleotides outside the gene matches: 2. The CDR3 loop spans 14 amino acids. CDR3 in amino acids: CASSWGTGNQPQHF. In nucleotides, the CDR3 is TGTGCCAGCAGCTGGGGGACAGGGAATCAGCCCCAGCATTTT.

The gene calls are TRBV28 and TRBJ1-5; tentative D call: TRBD1 (5 bases). CDR3 length: 14 amino acids. Trimming removed 10 bases from V and 4 bases from J, with 17 bases in between. Germline V gene sequence: CDR1 MDHEN, CDR2 SYDVKM. This CDR3 is CANAPGGVNQPQHF. The CDR3 DNA sequence: TGTGCCAACGCGCCCGGGGGGGTGAATCAGCCCCAGCATTTT.

V gene TRBV19 combines with J gene TRBJ2-3, with 7 positions matching TRBD2. From germline, CDR1 is LNHDA and CDR2 SQIVND (reference sequence). The CDR3 contains 15 residues. Trimming cost V 6 bases and J 3 bases; bases outside gene matches: 9. The chain's CDR3 is CASRPLAGETDTQYF. As DNA, the CDR3 is TGTGCCAGTAGGCCACTGGCGGGGGAAACAGATACGCAGTATTTT.

The V call is TRBV30, the J call TRBJ2-1, with 11 nucleotides matching TRBD2. Germline CDR1 and CDR2: GTSNPN and SVGIG (reference sequence). V shed 3 bases, J shed 6 bases, and the junction held 10 bases outside the gene matches. The CDR3 has 16 residues. CDR3 protein: CAWSPTLAGARNEQFF. In DNA form, the CDR3 reads TGTGCCTGGAGCCCAACACTAGCGGGGGCCCGCAATGAGCAGTTCTTC. The entire variable domain, with the rest obtained from reference TRBV30 and TRBJ2-1, is as follows: SQTIHQWPATLVQPVGSPLSLECTVEGTSNPNLYWYRQAAGRGLQLLFYSVGIGQISSEVPQNLSASRPQDRQFILSSKKLLLSDSGFYLCAWSPTLAGARNEQFFGPGTRLTVL.

The chain couples TRBV5-1 to TRBJ2-5; perhaps TRBD1 as D (5 bases). Trimming took off 1 base at V and 1 base at J, with 11 bases between the two ends. The CDR3 consists of 15 residues. Germline CDR1 SGHRS, CDR2 YFSETQ. CDR3 region: CASSLSLTGQETQYF. The CDR3 region has the DNA TGCGCCAGCAGCTTGTCTCTAACAGGCCAAGAGACCCAGTACTTC.

This chain joins TRBV28 and TRBJ1-1, with 9 bases fitting TRBD1. Per the germline V gene, CDR1 is MDHEN and CDR2 is SYDVKM. The CDR3 contains 14 residues. J was trimmed by 3 bases and V by 9 bases; bases with no gene match: 8. CDR3 region: CASQTGGRYTEAFF. CDR3 sequence (DNA): TGTGCCAGTCAAACAGGGGGCCGGTACACTGAAGCTTTCTTT.

V usage is TRBV7-2 and J usage is TRBJ2-3, with a weak D call TRBD1 (7 bases). V dropped 5 bases and J dropped 5 bases, with 14 bases sitting between them. This CDR3 comprises 14 residues. Per the germline V gene, CDR1 is SGHTA and CDR2 is FQGNSA. CDR3: CASSAQGGLDTQYF. The CDR3 nucleotides are TGTGCCAGCAGCGCCCAGGGGGGATTAGATACGCAGTATTTT.

The chain is built from TRBV6-5 and TRBJ1-1, with D possibly matching TRBD1 (6 bases). This CDR3 is 14 amino acids long. CDR1 is MNHEY, CDR2 SVGAGI, per germline. V lost 4 bases and J lost 4, with 13 bases in between. CDR3 residues: CASSSLRGGTEAFF. Written as DNA, the CDR3 is TGTGCCAGCAGTTCGCTAAGGGGGGGCACTGAAGCTTTCTTT.

This chain connects TRBV28 to TRBJ1-1; 7 nucleotides line up with TRBD1. The CDR3 consists of 16 residues. Germline values: CDR1 MDHEN, CDR2 SYDVKM. The trim removed 6 bases at V and 1 base at J, leaving 11 bases unmatched. The CDR3 is CASSHTRTGENTEAFF. Here the CDR3 DNA reads TGTGCCAGCAGCCATACCCGGACAGGAGAGAACACTGAAGCTTTCTTT.

As DNA, the CDR3 is TGTGCCAGTAGGATGGACAGAGATGAAAAACTGTTTTTT. Its translation: CASRMDRDEKLFF. This chain uses TRBV19 with TRBJ1-4, with D possibly being TRBD1 (6 bases). The CDR3 extends over 13 amino acids. Germline V gene lookup returns CDR1 LNHDA and CDR2 SQIVND (reference sequence). Trimming cost V 6 bases and J 6 bases, with 11 bases left between them.

This rearrangement joins TRBV12-2 to TRBJ2-3; the D segment call TRBD2 is taken from the table without a DNA check. TRBV12-2 is noted as a pseudogene. The length of the CDR3 is 14 residues. The CDR3 loop reads CASRLPLAGDTQYF. The CDR3 DNA is TGTGCAAGTCGCTTGCCACTAGCGGGAGATACGCAGTATTTT.

The chain recombines TRBV30 with TRBJ2-2; D may be TRBD1 (6 bases). This CDR3 is 13 amino acids long. Germline V CDR1 and CDR2: GTSNPN, SVGIG (reference sequence). Trimming removed 7 bases from V and 1 base from J, with 10 bases in between. In DNA form, the CDR3 reads TGTGCCTACACGACAGGGAACACCGGGGAGCTGTTTTTT. Translated, it gives CAYTTGNTGELFF. Looking up the rest from reference TRBV30 and TRBJ2-2 gives the full variable domain: SQTIHQWPATLVQPVGSPLSLECTVEGTSNPNLYWYRQAAGRGLQLLFYSVGIGQISSEVPQNLSASRPQDRQFILSSKKLLLSDSGFYLCAYTTGNTGELFFGEGSRLTVL.

The V gene is TRBV2, the J gene TRBJ2-3; D possibly corresponds to TRBD2 (7 bases). Germline V gene lookup returns CDR1 SNHLY and CDR2 FYNNEI. This CDR3 has 16 residues. With 0 bases removed from V and 0 bases from J, the gap between germline ends came to 10 bases. DNA of the CDR3: TGTGCCAGCAGTGAAGCGGGGGGGCCCAGCACAGATACGCAGTATTTT. Its protein product is CASSEAGGPSTDTQYF.

This rearrangement joins TRBV5-1 to TRBJ2-7, with 9 bases matching TRBD1. The trim removed 0 bases at V and 1 base at J, leaving 8 bases unmatched. The V gene's germline CDR1 is SGHRS and CDR2 YFSETQ. CDR3 length: 17 residues. This chain's CDR3 is CASSLASGTGSSYEQYF. For the CDR3, the DNA is TGCGCCAGCAGCTTGGCCTCCGGGACAGGGTCGTCCTACGAGCAGTACTTC. Full variable domain (rest looked up from reference TRBV5-1 and TRBJ2-7): KAGVTQTPRYLIKTRGQQVTLSCSPISGHRSVSWYQQTPGQGLQFLFEYFSETQRNKGNFPGRFSGRQFSNSRSEMNVSTLELGDSALYLCASSLASGTGSSYEQYFGPGTRLTVT.

The V gene is TRBV4-1, the J gene TRBJ1-5; 9 nucleotides align to TRBD1. Germline CDR1 is MGHRA and CDR2 is YSYEKL. This CDR3 has 15 residues. V shed 4 bases and J 3 bases; nucleotides not matched to a gene: 4. The CDR3 region has the DNA TGCGCCAGCAGCCTTACAGGGGGCAACAATCAGCCCCAGCATTTT. Protein: CASSLTGGNNQPQHF.

This chain joins TRBV30 and TRBJ2-1; 8 nucleotides agree with TRBD2. CDR3 size: 18 residues. Germline V lookup: CDR1 GTSNPN, CDR2 SVGIG (reference sequence). Losses at the gene ends were 2 bases for V and 5 bases for J; bases not matched to a gene: 17. The CDR3 DNA is TGTGCCTGGAGTAGCGCGGGGGGTCCCTCGTTACGCGACAATGAGCAGTTCTTC. Encoded protein: CAWSSAGGPSLRDNEQFF. The full variable domain, with the rest looked up from reference TRBV30 and TRBJ2-1, is SQTIHQWPATLVQPVGSPLSLECTVEGTSNPNLYWYRQAAGRGLQLLFYSVGIGQISSEVPQNLSASRPQDRQFILSSKKLLLSDSGFYLCAWSSAGGPSLRDNEQFFGPGTRLTVL.

The chain links TRBV5-1 to TRBJ1-4, with 10 nucleotides matching TRBD1. The CDR3 is made up of 16 amino acids. Germline V gives CDR1 SGHRS, CDR2 YFSETQ. The junction had 6 bases not matched to a gene; V was cut back by 4 bases and J by 3 bases. The CDR3 here is CASSVTGGSSNEKLFF. CDR3 bases: TGCGCCAGCAGCGTGACAGGGGGCTCCTCTAATGAAAAACTGTTTTTT.

The chain carries TRBV28 and TRBJ2-7, with TRBD1 matching over 7 bases. The junction had 8 bases not matched to a gene; V was cut back by 4 bases and J by 2 bases. In germline, CDR1 is MDHEN, CDR2 SYDVKM. The CDR3 length is 15 residues. CDR3 amino acids: CASSSRQGRTYEQYV. Written as DNA, the CDR3 is TGTGCCAGCAGTTCGCGACAGGGAAGGACCTACGAGCAGTACGTC.

This clone occurred once. One junction end does not reproduce the germline sequence, and a read error may be involved. This chain links TRBV13 with TRBJ1-4; D might be TRBD1 (6 bases). The CDR3 covers 19 residues. The germline V gene has CDR1 PRHDT and CDR2 FYEKMQ (reference sequence). For the CDR3, the DNA is TGTGCCAGCAGCCTAGGAGGGACAAAGCCCCTTATAACTAATGAAAAACTGTTTTTT. Residues: CASSLGGTKPLITNEKLFF. The variable domain in full, completed from reference TRBV13 and TRBJ1-4, reads AAGVIQSPRHLIKEKRETATLKCYPIPRHDTVYWYQQGPGQDPQFLISFYEKMQSDKGSIPDRFSAQQFSDYHSELNMSSLELGDSALYFCASSLGGTKPLITNEKLFFGSGTQLSVL.

This clone has just a few counts. The chain combines TRBV5-1 with TRBJ2-3; 9 nucleotides agree with TRBD2. V gave up 5 bases and J gave up 2 bases; unmatched junction bases: 6. The CDR3 extends over 15 amino acids. Germline values: CDR1 SGHRS, CDR2 YFSETQ. Here the CDR3 DNA reads TGCGCCAGCAGTCCCAGCGGGGGGTCCACAGATACGCAGTATTTT. Amino acids: CASSPSGGSTDTQYF.

This chain joins TRBV19 and TRBJ1-3, with 9 bases aligning to TRBD1. This CDR3 spans 16 amino acids. CDR1 and CDR2 from the germline V gene are LNHDA and SQIVND (reference sequence). The V gene end was trimmed by 4 bases and the J gene end by 2 bases; junction bases not matched to a gene: 6. CDR3 nucleotides: TGTGCCAGTAGTAGCGGACAGGGGTCTGCTGGAAACACCATATATTTT. Amino acids: CASSSGQGSAGNTIYF.

This clone was observed a single time. This chain uses TRBV6-2 or TRBV6-3 with TRBJ2-5, with TRBD1 identical over 8 bases. The CDR3 extends over 16 amino acids. Unmatched junction bases numbered 13, after V lost 5 bases and J lost 5 bases. CDR1 is MNHEY and CDR2 is SVGEGT in the germline V gene. CDR3 sequence reads: CASSPAYRGSGETQYF. CDR3 DNA: TGTGCCAGCAGTCCCGCTTACAGGGGGTCTGGGGAGACCCAGTACTTC.

This chain uses TRBV28 with TRBJ1-2, with a possible D match to TRBD1 (6 bases). Germline CDR1 MDHEN, CDR2 SYDVKM. The CDR3 covers 12 residues. Trimming removed 8 bases from V and 8 bases from J, with 15 bases in between. CDR3 in DNA: TGTGCCAGCCTCCCCGGGGGGCAGGGCTACACCTTC. It encodes CASLPGGQGYTF.

The V and J genes are TRBV28 and TRBJ1-5, with a weak D call TRBD1 (5 bases). The germline gives CDR1 MDHEN, CDR2 SYDVKM. There are 14 residues in the CDR3. V lost 4 bases and J 2 bases, leaving 9 bases between the germline ends. The CDR3 spells CASSSGVGNQPQHF. CDR3 DNA: TGTGCCAGCAGTTCGGGGGTTGGCAATCAGCCCCAGCATTTT.

This rearrangement joins TRBV7-2 to TRBJ1-2; 8 bases are a match to TRBD1. Trimming took 3 bases from V and 5 from J; bases not matched to a gene: 5. The CDR3 spans 14 residues. The germline V gene has CDR1 SGHTA and CDR2 FQGNSA. The CDR3 region has the DNA TGTGCCAGCAGCTTCCCGGACAGGGTATATGGCTACACCTTC. It is translated as CASSFPDRVYGYTF.

This sequence joins TRBV28 and TRBJ1-5, with TRBD1 matching over 8 bases. Germline assignment: CDR1 MDHEN and CDR2 SYDVKM. Trimming at V came to 6 bases and at J to 4 bases, leaving 11 bases not matched to a gene. The CDR3 is 16 amino acids. The CDR3 spells CASRSTGTGDNQPQHF. The CDR3 nucleotides read TGTGCCAGCAGATCCACCGGGACAGGTGATAATCAGCCCCAGCATTTT.

This chain connects TRBV7-9 to TRBJ1-5, with TRBD1 as a possible D gene (6 bases). Trimming cost V 1 base and J 11 bases, with 12 bases left between them. The CDR3 extends over 13 amino acids. CDR1 is SEHNR and CDR2 is FQNEAQ in the germline V gene (reference sequence). This CDR3 is CASSLEGVGAQHF. The CDR3 nucleotides are TGTGCCAGCAGCTTAGAGGGGGTCGGGGCCCAGCATTTT. The full variable domain, completed using reference TRBV7-9 and TRBJ1-5, is DTGVSQNPRHKITKRGQNVTFRCDPISEHNRLYWYRQTLGQGPEFLTYFQNEAQLEKSRLLSDRFSAERPKGSFSTLEIQRTEQGDSAMYLCASSLEGVGAQHFGDGTRLSIL.